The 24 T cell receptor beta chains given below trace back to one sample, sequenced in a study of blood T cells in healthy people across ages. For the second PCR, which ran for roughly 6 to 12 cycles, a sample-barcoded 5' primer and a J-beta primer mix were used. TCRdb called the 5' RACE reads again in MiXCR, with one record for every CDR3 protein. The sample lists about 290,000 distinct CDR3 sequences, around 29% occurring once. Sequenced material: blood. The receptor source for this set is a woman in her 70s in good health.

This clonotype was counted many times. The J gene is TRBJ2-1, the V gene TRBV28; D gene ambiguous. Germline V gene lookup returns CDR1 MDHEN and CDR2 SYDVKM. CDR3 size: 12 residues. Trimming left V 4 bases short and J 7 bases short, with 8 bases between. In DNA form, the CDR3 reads TGTGCCAGCAGTTCGACACGAAATGAGCAGTTCTTC. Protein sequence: CASSSTRNEQFF.

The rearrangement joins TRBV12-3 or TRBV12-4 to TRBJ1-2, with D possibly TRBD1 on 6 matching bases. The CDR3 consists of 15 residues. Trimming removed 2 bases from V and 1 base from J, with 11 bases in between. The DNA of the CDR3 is TGTGCCAGCAGTTTAACCAGGGGCGGTAACTATGGCTACACCTTC. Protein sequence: CASSLTRGGNYGYTF.

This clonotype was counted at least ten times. The CDR3 loop is CASSAGGYEQYF. DNA of the CDR3: TGTGCCAGCAGCGCCGGGGGCTACGAGCAGTACTTC. V is TRBV7-2 and J is TRBJ2-7; perhaps TRBD2 as D (6 bases). The germline V and J ends were trimmed by 5 bases and 3 bases, with 8 bases remaining between them. The CDR3 contains 12 residues. The germline gives CDR1 SGHTA, CDR2 FQGNSA.

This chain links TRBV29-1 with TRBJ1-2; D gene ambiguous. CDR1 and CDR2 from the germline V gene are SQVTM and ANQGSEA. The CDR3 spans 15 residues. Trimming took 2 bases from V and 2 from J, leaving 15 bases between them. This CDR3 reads CSVEIDNTRNYGYTF. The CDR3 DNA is TGCAGCGTTGAAATCGATAACACCAGGAACTATGGCTACACCTTC.

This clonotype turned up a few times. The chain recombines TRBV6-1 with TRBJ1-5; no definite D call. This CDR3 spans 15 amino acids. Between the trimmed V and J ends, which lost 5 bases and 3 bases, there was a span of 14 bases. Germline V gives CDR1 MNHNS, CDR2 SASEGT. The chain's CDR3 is CASSTVRSFNQPQHF. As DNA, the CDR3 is TGTGCCAGCAGTACGGTCCGGTCTTTCAATCAGCCCCAGCATTTT.

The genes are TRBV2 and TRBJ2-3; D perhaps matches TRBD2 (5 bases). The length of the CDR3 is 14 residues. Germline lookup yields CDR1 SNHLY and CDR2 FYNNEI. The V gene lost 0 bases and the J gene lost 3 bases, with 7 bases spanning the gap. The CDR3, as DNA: TGTGCCAGCAGTGAAGCGAGGGTGACAGATACGCAGTATTTT. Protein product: CASSEARVTDTQYF.

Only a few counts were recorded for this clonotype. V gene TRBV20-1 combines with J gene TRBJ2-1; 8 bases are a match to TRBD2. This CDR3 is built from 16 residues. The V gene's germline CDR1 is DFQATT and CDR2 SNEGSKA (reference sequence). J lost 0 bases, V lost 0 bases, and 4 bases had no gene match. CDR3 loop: CSAREWSGSSYNEQFF. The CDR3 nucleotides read TGCAGTGCTAGAGAATGGAGCGGGAGCTCCTACAATGAGCAGTTCTTC.

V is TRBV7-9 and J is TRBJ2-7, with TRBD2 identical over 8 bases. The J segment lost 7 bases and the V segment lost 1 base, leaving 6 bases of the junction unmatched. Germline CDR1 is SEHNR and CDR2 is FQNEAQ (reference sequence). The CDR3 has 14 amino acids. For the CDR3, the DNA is TGTGCCAGCAGCTTAGAAGCGGGAGTGATAGAGCAGTACTTC. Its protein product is CASSLEAGVIEQYF.

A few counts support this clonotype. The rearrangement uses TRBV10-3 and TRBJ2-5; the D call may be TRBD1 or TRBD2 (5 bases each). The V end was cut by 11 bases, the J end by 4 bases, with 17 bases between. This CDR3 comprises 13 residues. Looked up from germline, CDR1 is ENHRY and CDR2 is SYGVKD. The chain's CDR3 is CAVGAGLGETQYF. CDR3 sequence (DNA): TGTGCCGTCGGGGCAGGGCTAGGAGAGACCCAGTACTTC.

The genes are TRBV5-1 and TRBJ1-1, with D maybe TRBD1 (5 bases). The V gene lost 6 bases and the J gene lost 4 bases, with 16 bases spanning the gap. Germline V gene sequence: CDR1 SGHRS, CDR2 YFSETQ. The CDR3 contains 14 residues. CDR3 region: CASTIAGGSTEAFF. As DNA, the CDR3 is TGCGCCAGCACCATCGCCGGGGGATCCACTGAAGCTTTCTTT. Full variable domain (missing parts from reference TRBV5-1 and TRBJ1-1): KAGVTQTPRYLIKTRGQQVTLSCSPISGHRSVSWYQQTPGQGLQFLFEYFSETQRNKGNFPGRFSGRQFSNSRSEMNVSTLELGDSALYLCASTIAGGSTEAFFGQGTRLTVV.

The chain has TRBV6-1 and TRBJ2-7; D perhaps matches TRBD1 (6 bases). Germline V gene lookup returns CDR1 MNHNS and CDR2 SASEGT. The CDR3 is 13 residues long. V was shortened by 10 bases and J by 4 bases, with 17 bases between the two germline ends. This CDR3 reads CATHRDIGYEQYF. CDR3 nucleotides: TGTGCCACCCACCGGGACATAGGGTACGAGCAGTACTTC.

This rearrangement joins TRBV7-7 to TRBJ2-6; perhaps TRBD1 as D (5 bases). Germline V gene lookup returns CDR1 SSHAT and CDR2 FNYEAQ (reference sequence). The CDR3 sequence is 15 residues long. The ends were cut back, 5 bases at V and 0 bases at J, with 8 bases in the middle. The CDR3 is CASSPGNSGANVLTF. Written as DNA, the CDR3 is TGTGCCAGCAGCCCAGGGAACTCTGGGGCCAACGTCCTGACTTTC.

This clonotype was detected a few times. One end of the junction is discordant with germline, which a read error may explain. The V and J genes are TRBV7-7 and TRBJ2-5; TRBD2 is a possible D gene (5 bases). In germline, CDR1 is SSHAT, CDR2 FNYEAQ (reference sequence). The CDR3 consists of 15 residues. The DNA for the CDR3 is TGTGCTAGCAGCGCCGGGGTTTTACGGGAAGAGACCCAGTACTTC. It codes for CASSAGVLREETQYF.

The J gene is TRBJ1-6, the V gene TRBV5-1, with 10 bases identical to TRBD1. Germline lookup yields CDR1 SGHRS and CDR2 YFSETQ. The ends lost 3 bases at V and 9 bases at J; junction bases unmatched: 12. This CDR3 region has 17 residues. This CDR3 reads CASSYSTGGADRSPLHF. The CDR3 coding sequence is TGCGCCAGCAGCTACTCGACAGGGGGCGCGGACCGTTCACCCCTCCACTTT. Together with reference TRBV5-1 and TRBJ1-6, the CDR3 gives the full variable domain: KAGVTQTPRYLIKTRGQQVTLSCSPISGHRSVSWYQQTPGQGLQFLFEYFSETQRNKGNFPGRFSGRQFSNSRSEMNVSTLELGDSALYLCASSYSTGGADRSPLHFGNGTRLTVT.

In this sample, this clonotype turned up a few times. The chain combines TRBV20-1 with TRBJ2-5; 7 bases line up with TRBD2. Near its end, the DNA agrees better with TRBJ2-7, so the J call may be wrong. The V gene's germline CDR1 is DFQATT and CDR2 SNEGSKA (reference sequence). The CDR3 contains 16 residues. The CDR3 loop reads CSARADPGGWGNEQYF. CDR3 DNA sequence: TGCAGTGCTAGAGCTGACCCGGGAGGCTGGGGGAACGAGCAGTACTTC.

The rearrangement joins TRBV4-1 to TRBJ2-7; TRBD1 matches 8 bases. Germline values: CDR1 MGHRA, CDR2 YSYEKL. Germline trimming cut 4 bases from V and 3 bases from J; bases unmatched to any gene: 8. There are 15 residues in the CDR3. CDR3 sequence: CASSPGQGALYEQYF. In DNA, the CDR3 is TGCGCCAGCAGCCCCGGGCAGGGGGCACTCTACGAGCAGTACTTC.

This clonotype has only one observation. CDR3 DNA: TGCGCCAGCAGCCCCTCAGTGGGCACAGATACGCAGTATTTT. It yields the protein CASSPSVGTDTQYF. The rearrangement joins TRBV5-1 to TRBJ2-3; D uncertain. The CDR3 has 14 residues. Germline V lookup: CDR1 SGHRS, CDR2 YFSETQ. Between the trimmed V and J ends, which lost 4 bases and 1 base, there was a span of 10 bases.

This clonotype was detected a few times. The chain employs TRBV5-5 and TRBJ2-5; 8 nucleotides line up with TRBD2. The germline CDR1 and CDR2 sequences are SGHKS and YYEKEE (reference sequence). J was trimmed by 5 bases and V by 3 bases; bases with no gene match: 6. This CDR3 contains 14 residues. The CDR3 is CASSYASGRETQYF. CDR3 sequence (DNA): TGTGCCAGCAGCTACGCTAGCGGGCGGGAGACCCAGTACTTC.

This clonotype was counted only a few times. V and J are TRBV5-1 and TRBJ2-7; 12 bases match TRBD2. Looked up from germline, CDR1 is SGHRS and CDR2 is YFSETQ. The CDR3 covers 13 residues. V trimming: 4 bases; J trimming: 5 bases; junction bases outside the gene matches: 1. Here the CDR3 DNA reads TGCGCCAGCAGCAGACTAGCGGGAGACGAGCAGTACTTC. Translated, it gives CASSRLAGDEQYF.

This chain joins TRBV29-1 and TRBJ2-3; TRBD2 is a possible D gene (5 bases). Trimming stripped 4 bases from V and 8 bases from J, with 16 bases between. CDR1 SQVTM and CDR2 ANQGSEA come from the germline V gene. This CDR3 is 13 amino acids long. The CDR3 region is CSVVAGVLGTQYF. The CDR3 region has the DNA TGCAGCGTTGTTGCGGGCGTGTTAGGTACGCAGTATTTT.

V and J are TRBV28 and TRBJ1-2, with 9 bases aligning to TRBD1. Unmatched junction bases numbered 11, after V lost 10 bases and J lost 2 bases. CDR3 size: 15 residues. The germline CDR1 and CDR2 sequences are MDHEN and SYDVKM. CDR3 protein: CATLTGGTGNYGYTF. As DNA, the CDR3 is TGTGCCACCCTAACTGGGGGGACAGGGAACTATGGCTACACCTTC.

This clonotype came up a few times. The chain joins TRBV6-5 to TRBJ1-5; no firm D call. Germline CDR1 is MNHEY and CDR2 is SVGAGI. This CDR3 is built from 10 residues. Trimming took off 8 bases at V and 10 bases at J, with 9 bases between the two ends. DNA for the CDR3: TGTGCCAGCGGGGATAGACCCCAGCATTTT. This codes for CASGDRPQHF.

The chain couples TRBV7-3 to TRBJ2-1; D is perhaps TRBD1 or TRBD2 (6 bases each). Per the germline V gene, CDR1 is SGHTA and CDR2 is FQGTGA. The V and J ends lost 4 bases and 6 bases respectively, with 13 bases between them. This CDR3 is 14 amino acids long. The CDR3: CASSSAGGLNEQFF. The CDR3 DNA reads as TGTGCCAGCAGCTCCGCCGGGGGCCTCAATGAGCAGTTCTTC.

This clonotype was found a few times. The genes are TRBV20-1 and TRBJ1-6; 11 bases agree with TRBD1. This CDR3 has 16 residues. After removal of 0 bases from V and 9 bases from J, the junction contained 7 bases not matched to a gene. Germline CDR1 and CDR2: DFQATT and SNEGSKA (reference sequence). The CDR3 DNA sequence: TGCAGTGCTAGAGATATAATAGGACAGGGGGCTTCACCCCTCCACTTT. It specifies CSARDIIGQGASPLHF.